This TCR beta chain was documented in a study of CD8 T cells in ankylosing spondylitis. In this sample, this clonotype turned up a few times. TCRdb re-analysed the 5' RACE reads in MiXCR, keeping a single row per CDR3 protein. The table lists about 150,000 distinct CDR3 sequences, approximately 44% of them singletons. The J segment lost 6 bases and the V segment lost 5 bases, leaving 10 bases of the junction unmatched. CDR1 is SGHVS, CDR2 FQNEAQ, per germline. This CDR3 is built from 14 residues. V gene TRBV7-8 combines with J gene TRBJ2-7; the match to TRBD1 covers 7 bases. The sequence derives from a male donor with ankylosing spondylitis. The specimen was synovial fluid, either unsorted or a sorted T cell fraction (not recorded which). The CDR3 is CASSNDRESVEQYF. CDR3 nucleotide sequence: TGTGCCAGCAGCAACGACAGGGAATCTGTCGAGCAGTACTTC.